This T cell receptor beta chain was retrieved from a study of shared clonotypes between healthy human individuals. Study results and limitations: Memory subsets generally showed lower estimated richness than naive subsets.

Looked up from germline, CDR1 is SEHNR and CDR2 is FQNEAQ (reference sequence). V gave up 4 bases and J gave up 5 bases, with 11 bases separating them. The CDR3 sequence is 13 residues long. Splitting the CD4+ cells yielded a CD45RA+ naive subset and a CD45RA-negative memory subset. Comments on this clone: Its antigen is unknown.

Running of the assay took place at deep level. The assay was immunoSEQ multiplex PCR, and TCRdb's table has in-frame clones only and misses some. The sample consists of 550,000 to 800,000 clones, 74% of them appearing once. V gene TRBV7-9 combines with J gene TRBJ1-1; D gene ambiguous. Sequenced: memory CD4+ T cells sorted from blood. Subset indicated: CD45RA-negative fraction. This receptor was identified in a woman aged 25 to 39 in good health. The CDR3 loop is CASSSSVGTEAFF. CDR3 coding DNA: TGTGCCAGCAGCTCCTCAGTGGGGACTGAAGCTTTCTTT.